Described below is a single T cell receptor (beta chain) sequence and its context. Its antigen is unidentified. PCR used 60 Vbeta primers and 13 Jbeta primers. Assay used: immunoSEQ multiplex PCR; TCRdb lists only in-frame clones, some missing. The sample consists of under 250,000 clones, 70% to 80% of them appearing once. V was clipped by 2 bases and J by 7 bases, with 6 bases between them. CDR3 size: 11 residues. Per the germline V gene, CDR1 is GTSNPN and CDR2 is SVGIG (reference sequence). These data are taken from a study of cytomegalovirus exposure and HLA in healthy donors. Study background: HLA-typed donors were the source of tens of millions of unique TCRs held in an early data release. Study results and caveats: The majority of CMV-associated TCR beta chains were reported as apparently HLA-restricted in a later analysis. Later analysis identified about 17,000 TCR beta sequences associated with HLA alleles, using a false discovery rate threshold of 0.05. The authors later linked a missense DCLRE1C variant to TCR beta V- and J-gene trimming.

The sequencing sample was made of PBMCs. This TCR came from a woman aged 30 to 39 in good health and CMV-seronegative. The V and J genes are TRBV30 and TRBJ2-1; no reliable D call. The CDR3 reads CAWSLENEQFF. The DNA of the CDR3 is TGTGCCTGGAGTCTGGAGAATGAGCAGTTCTTC.